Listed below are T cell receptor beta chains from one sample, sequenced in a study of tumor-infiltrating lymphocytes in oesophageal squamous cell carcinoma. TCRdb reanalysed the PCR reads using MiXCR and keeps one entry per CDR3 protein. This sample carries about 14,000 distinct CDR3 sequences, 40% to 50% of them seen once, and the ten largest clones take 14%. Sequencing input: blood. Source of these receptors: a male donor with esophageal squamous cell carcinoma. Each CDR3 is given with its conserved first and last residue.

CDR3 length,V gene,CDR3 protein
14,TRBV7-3,CASSLTRQADTQYF
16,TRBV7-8,CASTPRGGSSYNEQFF
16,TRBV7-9,CASSPGTGARDTEAFF
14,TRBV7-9,CASSLAGGPYEQYF
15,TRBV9,CASSPRTATNEKLFF
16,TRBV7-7,CASSRTPGQSTDTQYF
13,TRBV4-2,CASSQGTSDTQYF
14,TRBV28,CASSPRQGWYGYTF
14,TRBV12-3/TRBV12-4,CASRPRLDAYEQYF
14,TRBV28,CASASGSHQYEQYF
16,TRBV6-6,CASSPPGVAGFYEQYF
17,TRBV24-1,CATSDSNGTFGTDTQYF
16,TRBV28,CASTSSGTPNSYEQYF
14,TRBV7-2,CASSLVGRTDTQYF
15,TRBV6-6,CASSVGTSVRYEQYF
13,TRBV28,CASSPPTGQGEYF
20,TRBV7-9,CASSLGGGEGRFEGQETQYF
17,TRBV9,CASSLNPSGRPPDTQYF
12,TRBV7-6,CASSYRYNEQYF
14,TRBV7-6,CASSLHTVTGELFF
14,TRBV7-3,CASRPSGGSYEQYF
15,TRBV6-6,CASSDQGAHNSPLHF
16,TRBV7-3,CASSVRGLMGTGELFF
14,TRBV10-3,CAISPGTGGEKLFF
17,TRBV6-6,CASSYTAGTHSYNEQFF
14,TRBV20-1,CSARDTGGTDTQYF
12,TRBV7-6,CASSLGTGELYF
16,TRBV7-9,CASSHPRGEYTDTQYF
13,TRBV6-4,CASSSEGGYGYTF
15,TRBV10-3,CAISESPGQGTEQYF
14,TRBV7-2,CASSYSGTTQKQFF
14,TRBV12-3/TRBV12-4,CASSLQGRVEKLFF
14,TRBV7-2,CASSSSGRGETQYF
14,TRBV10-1,CASRGQKWNYGYTF
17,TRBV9,CASSVGGGGFHGNTIYF
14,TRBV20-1,CSARDRGSQETQYF
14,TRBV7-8,CASSTTRGSDEQYF
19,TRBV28,CASSSESSYRDRSTDTQYF
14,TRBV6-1,CASSYSPTGNPYTF
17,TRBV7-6,CASSPPQEVDGAETQYF
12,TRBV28,CASSLSPSPLHF
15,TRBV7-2,CASSSWKGGYNEQFF
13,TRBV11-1,CASSLAPNYGYTF
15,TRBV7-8,CASSLSLSSLYEQFF
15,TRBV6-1,CATNKPDRSSEGYTF
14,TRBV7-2,CASTLAAGANEQYF
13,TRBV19,CASSILVDQPQHF